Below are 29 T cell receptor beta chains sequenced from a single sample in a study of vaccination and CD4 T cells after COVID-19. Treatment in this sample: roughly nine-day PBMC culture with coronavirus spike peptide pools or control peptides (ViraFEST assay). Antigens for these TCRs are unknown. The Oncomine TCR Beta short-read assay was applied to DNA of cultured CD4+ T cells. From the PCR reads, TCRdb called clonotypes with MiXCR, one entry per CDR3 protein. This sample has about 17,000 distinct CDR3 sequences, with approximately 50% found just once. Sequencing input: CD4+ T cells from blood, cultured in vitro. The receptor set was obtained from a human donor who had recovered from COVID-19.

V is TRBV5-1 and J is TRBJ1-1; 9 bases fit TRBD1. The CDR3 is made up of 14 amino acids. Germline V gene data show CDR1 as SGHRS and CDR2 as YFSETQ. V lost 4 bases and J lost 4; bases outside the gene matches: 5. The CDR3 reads CASSTETGGTEAFF. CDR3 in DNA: TGCGCCAGCAGCACTGAGACAGGGGGCACTGAAGCTTTCTTT.

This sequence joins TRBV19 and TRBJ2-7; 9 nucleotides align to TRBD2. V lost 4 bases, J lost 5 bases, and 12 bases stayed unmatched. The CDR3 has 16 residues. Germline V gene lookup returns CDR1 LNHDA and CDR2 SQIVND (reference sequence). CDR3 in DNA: TGTGCCAGTAGTACCTTCCCCGGGACTAGCTGGAACGAGCAGTACTTC. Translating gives CASSTFPGTSWNEQYF.

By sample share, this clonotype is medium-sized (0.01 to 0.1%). The CDR3 DNA reads TGCAGTGCTAGAGAATCGCCAGGCTTGGTAAACACCATATATTTT. It codes for CSARESPGLVNTIYF. The J gene is TRBJ1-3, the V gene TRBV20-1, with D uncertain. V was pared by 0 bases and J by 6 bases, with 15 bases between. Germline-derived CDR1 and CDR2 are DFQATT and SNEGSKA (reference sequence). The CDR3 loop spans 15 amino acids.

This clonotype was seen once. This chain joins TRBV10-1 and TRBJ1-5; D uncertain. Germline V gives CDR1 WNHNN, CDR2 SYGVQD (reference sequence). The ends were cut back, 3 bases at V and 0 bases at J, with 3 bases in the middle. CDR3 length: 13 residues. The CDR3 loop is CASSENSNQPQHF. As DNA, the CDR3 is TGCGCCAGCAGTGAAAATAGCAATCAGCCCCAGCATTTT.

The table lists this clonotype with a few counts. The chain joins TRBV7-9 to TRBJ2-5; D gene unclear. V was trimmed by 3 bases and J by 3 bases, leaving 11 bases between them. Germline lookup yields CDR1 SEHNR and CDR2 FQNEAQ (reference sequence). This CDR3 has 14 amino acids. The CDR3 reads CASSLWAGEETQYF. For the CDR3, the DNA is TGTGCCAGCAGCTTGTGGGCTGGGGAAGAGACCCAGTACTTC.

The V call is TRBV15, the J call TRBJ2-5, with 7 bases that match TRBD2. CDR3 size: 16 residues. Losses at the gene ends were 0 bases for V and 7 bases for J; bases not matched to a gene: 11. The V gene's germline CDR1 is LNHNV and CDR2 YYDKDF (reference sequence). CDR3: CATSRDGGAGSGTQYF. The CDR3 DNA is TGTGCCACCAGCAGAGATGGAGGAGCGGGGTCAGGGACCCAGTACTTC.

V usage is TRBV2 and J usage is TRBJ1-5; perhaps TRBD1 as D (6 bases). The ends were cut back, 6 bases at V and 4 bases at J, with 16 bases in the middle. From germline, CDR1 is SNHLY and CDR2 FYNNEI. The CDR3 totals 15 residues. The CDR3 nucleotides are TGTGCCAGCAGGGAACAGGGAGTTGGGAATCAGCCCCAGCATTTT. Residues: CASREQGVGNQPQHF.

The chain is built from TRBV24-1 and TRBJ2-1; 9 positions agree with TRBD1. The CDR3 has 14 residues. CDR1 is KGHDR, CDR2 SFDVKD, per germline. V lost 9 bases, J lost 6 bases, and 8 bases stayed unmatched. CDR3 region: CATARTGVINEQFF. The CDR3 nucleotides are TGTGCCACCGCGCGGACAGGGGTTATCAATGAGCAGTTCTTC.

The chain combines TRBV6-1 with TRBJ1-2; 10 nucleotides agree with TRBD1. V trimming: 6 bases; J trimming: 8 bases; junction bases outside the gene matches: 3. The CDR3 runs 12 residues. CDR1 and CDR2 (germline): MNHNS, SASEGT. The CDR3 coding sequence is TGTGCCAGCAGGGGACAGGGGAGAGGCTACACCTTC. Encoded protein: CASRGQGRGYTF.

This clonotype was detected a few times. The CDR3 here is CASSLMAVEAFF. The CDR3 DNA reads as TGTGCCAGCAGCTTAATGGCCGTTGAAGCTTTCTTT. The chain carries TRBV7-9 and TRBJ1-1, with D hard to call. The CDR3 has 12 amino acids. The germline CDR1 and CDR2 sequences are SEHNR and FQNEAQ (reference sequence). V was shortened by 2 bases and J by 7 bases, with 8 bases between the two germline ends.

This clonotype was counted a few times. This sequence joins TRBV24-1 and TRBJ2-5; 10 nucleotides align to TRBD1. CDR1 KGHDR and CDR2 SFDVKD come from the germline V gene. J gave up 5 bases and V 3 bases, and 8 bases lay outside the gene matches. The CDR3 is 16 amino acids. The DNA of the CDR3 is TGTGCCACCAGTGATCCGGGACAGGGGCCTGGGGAGACCCAGTACTTC. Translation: CATSDPGQGPGETQYF.

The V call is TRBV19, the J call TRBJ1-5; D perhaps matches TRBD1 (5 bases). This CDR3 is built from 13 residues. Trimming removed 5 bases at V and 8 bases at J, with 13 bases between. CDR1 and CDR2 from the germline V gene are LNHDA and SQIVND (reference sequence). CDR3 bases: TGTGCCAGTAGTCCCCGGGGACCGGAGCCCCAGCATTTT. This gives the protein CASSPRGPEPQHF.

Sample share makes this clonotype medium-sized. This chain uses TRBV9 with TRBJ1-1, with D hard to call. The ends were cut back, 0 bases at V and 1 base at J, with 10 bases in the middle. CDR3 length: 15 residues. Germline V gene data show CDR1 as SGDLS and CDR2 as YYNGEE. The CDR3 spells CASSVGYLANTEAFF. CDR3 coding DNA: TGTGCCAGCAGCGTAGGTTATCTGGCGAACACTGAAGCTTTCTTT.

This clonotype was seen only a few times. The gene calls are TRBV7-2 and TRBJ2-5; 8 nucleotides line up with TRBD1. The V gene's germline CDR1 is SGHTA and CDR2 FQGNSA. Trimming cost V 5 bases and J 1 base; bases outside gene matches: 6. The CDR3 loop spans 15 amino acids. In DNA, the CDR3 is TGTGCCAGCAGCCCCACCCAGGGGGCCCAAGAGACCCAGTACTTC. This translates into CASSPTQGAQETQYF.

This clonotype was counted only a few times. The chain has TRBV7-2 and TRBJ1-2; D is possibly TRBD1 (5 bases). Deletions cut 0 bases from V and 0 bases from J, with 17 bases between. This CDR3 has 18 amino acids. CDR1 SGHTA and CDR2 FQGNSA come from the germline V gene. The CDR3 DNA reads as TGTGCCAGCAGCTTAGCGGGTGGGGGAATTGGAGCTAACTATGGCTACACCTTC. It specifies CASSLAGGGIGANYGYTF.

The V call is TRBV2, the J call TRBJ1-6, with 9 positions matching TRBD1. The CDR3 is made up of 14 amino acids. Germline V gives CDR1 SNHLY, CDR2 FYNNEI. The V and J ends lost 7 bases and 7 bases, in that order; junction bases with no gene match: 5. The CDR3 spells CASIPGQGNSPLHF. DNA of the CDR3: TGTGCCAGCATTCCGGGACAGGGAAATTCACCCCTCCACTTT.

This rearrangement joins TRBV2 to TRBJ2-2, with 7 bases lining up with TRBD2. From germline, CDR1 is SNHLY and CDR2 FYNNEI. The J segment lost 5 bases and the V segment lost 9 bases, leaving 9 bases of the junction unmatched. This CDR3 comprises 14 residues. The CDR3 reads CASRGGDWTGELFF. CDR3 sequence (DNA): TGTGCCAGTAGGGGAGGGGATTGGACCGGGGAGCTGTTTTTT.

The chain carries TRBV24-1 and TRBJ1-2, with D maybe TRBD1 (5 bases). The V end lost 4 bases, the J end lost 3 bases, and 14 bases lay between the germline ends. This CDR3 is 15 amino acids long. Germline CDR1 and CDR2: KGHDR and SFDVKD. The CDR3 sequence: CATSDGGRADYGYTF. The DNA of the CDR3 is TGTGCCACCAGTGACGGAGGCAGGGCGGACTATGGCTACACCTTC.

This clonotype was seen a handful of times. The CDR3 region has the DNA TGTGCCAGCAGAGGAGACAGCACCAATCAGCCCCAGCATTTT. Its protein is CASRGDSTNQPQHF. J is TRBJ1-5 and V is TRBV2; D might be TRBD1 (5 bases). In germline, CDR1 is SNHLY, CDR2 FYNNEI. The CDR3 extends over 14 amino acids. Trimming shortened V by 6 bases and J by 3 bases, and 12 bases separated the two germline ends.

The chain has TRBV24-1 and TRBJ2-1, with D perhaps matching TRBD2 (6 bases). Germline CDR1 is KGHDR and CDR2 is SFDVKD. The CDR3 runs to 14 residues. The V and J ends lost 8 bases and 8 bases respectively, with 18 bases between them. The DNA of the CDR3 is TGTGCCACCACTAGTGGCGGAGGGGTCGATGAGCAGTTCTTC. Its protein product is CATTSGGGVDEQFF.

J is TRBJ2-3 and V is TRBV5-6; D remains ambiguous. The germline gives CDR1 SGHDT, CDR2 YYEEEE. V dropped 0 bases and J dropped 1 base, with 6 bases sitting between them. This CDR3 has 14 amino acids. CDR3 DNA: TGTGCCAGCAGCTTGGTGGTCGGCACAGATACGCAGTATTTT. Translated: CASSLVVGTDTQYF.

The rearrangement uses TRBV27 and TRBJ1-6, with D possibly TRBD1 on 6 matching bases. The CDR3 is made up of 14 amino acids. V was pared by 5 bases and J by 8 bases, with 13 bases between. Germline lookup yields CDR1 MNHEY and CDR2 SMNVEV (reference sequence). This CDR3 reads CASSRGTPYSPLHF. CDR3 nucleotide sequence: TGTGCCAGCAGTCGCGGGACACCATATTCACCCCTCCACTTT.

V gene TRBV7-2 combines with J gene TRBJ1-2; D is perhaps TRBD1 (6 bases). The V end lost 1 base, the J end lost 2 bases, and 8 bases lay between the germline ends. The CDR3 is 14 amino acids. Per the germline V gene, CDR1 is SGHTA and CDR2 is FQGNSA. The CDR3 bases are TGTGCCAGCAGCTTAGGCGGACAGAACTATGGCTACACCTTC. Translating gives CASSLGGQNYGYTF.

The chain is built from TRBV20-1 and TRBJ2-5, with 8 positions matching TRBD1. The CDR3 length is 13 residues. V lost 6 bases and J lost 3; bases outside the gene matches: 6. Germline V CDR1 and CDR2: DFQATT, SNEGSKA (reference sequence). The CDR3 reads CSAARGPKETQYF. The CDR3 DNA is TGCAGTGCCGCCAGGGGGCCAAAAGAGACCCAGTACTTC.

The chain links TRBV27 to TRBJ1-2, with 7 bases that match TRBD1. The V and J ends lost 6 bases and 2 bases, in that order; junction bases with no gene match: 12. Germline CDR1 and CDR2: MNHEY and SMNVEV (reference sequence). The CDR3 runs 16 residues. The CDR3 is CASSPNPTGNNYGYTF. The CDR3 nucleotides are TGTGCCAGCAGCCCCAATCCGACAGGGAACAACTATGGCTACACCTTC.

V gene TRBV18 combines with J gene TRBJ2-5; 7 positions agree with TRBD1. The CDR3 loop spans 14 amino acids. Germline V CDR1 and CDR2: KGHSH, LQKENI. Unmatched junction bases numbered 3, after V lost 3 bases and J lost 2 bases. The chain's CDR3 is CASSPPGQQETQYF. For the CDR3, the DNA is TGTGCCAGCTCACCTCCGGGACAGCAAGAGACCCAGTACTTC. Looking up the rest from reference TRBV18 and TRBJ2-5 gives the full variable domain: NAGVMQNPRHLVRRRGQEARLRCSPMKGHSHVYWYRQLPEEGLKFMVYLQKENIIDESGMPKERFSAEFPKEGPSILRIQQVVRGDSAAYFCASSPPGQQETQYFGPGTRLLVL.

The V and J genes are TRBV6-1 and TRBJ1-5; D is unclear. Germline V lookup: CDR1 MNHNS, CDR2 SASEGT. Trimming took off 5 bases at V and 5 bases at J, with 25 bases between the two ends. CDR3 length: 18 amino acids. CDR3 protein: CASSLYLGGLGGDQPQHF. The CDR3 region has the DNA TGTGCCAGCAGTCTTTATTTGGGTGGATTGGGCGGGGATCAGCCCCAGCATTTT.

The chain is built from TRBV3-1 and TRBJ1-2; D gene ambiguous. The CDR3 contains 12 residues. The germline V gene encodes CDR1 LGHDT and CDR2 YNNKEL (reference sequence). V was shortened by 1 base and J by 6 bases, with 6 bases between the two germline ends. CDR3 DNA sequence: TGTGCCAGCAGCCAAGGTCCGGATGGCTACACCTTC. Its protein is CASSQGPDGYTF.

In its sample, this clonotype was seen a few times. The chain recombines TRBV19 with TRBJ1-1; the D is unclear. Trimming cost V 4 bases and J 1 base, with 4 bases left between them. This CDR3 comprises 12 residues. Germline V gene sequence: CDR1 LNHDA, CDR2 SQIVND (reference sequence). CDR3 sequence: CASSTRNTEAFF. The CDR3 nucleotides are TGTGCCAGTAGTACCAGGAACACTGAAGCTTTCTTT.